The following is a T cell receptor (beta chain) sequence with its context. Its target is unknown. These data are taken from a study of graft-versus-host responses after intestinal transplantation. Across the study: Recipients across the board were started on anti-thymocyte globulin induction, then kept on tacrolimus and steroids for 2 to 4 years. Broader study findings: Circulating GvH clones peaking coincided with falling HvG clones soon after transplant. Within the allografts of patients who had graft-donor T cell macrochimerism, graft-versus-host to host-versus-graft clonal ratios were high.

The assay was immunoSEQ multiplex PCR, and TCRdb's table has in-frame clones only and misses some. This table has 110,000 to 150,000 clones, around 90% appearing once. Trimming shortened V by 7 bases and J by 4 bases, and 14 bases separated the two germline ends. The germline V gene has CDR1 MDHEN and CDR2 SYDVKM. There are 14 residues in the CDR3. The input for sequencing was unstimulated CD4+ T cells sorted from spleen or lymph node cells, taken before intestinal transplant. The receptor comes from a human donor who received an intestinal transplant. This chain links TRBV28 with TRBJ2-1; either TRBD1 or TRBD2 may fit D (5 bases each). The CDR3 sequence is CASIIRGGYNEQFF. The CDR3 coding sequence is TGTGCCAGCATCATTCGTGGGGGATACAATGAGCAGTTCTTC.